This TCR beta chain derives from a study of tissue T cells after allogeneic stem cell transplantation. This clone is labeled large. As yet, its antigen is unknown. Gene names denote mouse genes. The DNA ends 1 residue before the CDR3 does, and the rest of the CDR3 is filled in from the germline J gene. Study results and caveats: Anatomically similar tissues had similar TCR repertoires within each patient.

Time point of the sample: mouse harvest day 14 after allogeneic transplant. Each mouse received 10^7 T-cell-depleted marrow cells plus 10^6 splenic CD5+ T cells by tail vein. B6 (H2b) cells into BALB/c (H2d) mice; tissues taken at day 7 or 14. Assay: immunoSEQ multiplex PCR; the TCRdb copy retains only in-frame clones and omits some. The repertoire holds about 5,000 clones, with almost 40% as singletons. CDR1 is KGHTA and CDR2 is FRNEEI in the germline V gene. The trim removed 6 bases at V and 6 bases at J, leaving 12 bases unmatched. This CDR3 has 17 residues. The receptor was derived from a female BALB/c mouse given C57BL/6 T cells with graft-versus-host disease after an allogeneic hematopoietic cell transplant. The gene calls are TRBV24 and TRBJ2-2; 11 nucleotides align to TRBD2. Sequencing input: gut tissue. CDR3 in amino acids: CASRPQGTGGASGQLYF. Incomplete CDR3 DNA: TGTGCCAGCAGGCCTCAGGGAACTGGGGGGGCATCCGGGCAGCTCTAC.